This T cell receptor beta chain is drawn from a study of blood T cells in healthy people across ages. General study points: Compared with aged donors, long-lived donors showed fewer expanded clones, suggesting selection. Older age coincided with a roughly linear decline in TCR beta diversity per million T cells.

Primers used in a second PCR of about 6 to 11 cycles were a sample-barcoded 5' primer and a J-beta primer mix. Any given sample supplied a minimum of 2.5 million CDR3-containing paired-end reads. MiXCR, run by TCRdb on the 5' RACE reads, gives a single entry per CDR3 protein. The sample yields 1.5 million to 2 million distinct CDR3 sequences, approximately 50% seen once. The table lists this clonotype with a few counts. Its antigen is unknown. V lost 4 bases to trimming and J lost 7 bases; unmatched junction nucleotides: 6. Germline CDR1 MNHEY, CDR2 SVGAGI. This CDR3 comprises 14 residues. Russia was home to the donors, healthy Caucasian individuals aged about 6 to 100.

Sequenced input: blood. The V call is TRBV6-5, the J call TRBJ2-5, with 10 bases lining up with TRBD2. The TCR comes from a woman aged 40 to 50 in good health. CDR3 amino acids: CASSFGTSVGTQYF. As DNA, the CDR3 is TGTGCCAGCAGTTTCGGGACTAGCGTTGGGACCCAGTACTTC.